This entry is about one T cell receptor beta chain. The antigen is unknown. The data derive from a study of cytomegalovirus exposure and HLA in healthy donors. The CDR3 is 15 residues long. CDR1 is SGHRS and CDR2 is YFSETQ in the germline V gene. Trimming took 4 bases from V and 4 from J; bases not matched to a gene: 3. Whole-study results and caveats: Confirmation was obtained in vitro that a few CMV-associated chains are specific for CMV antigens. Cytomegalovirus status was reportedly diagnosed by the classifier with high sensitivity and specificity.

A multiplex PCR was run with 60 Vbeta primers and 13 Jbeta primers. Clones were sequenced by immunoSEQ multiplex PCR, and TCRdb holds only the in-frame ones, with some missing. This table holds 150,000 to 200,000 clones, approximately 80% found once. The rearrangement links TRBV5-1 to TRBJ2-2; 11 bases agree with TRBD2. The sequenced sample consisted of PBMCs. The TCR was taken from a man aged 18-30 years in good health and CMV-seronegative. The CDR3 nucleotides read TGCGCCAGCAGCCATAGCGGGGGGGCCACCGGGGAGCTGTTTTTT. It encodes CASSHSGGATGELFF.